The present T cell receptor beta chain was sequenced within a study of T cell responses to AZD1222 COVID-19 vaccine. There are 13 residues in the CDR3. V lost 5 bases and J lost 0; bases outside the gene matches: 3. Germline CDR1 SQVTM, CDR2 ANQGSEA. Clones were read by immunoSEQ multiplex PCR, and TCRdb kept only the in-frame ones, dropping some. The table shows 140,000 to 150,000 clones, with around 90% occurring only once. The clonotype comes from an adult who received the AZD1222 COVID-19 vaccine. The material was peripheral blood, obtained 28 days after the second AZD1222 dose. The chain links TRBV29-1 to TRBJ2-7; 8 nucleotides agree with TRBD2. CDR3 amino acids: CSVSLAGSYEQYF. In DNA, the CDR3 is TGCAGCGTTTCGCTAGCGGGCTCCTACGAGCAGTACTTC.